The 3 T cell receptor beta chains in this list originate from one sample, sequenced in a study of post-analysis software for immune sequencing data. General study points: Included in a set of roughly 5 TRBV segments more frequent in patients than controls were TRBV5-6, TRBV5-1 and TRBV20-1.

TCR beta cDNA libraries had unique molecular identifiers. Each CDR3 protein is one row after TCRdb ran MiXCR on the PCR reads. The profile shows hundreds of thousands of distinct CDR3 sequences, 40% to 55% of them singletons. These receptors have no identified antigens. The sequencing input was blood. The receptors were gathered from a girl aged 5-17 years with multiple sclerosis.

The CDR3 DNA is TGTGCCAGCTCAAGGGAGCCATCGAGGGAGCAGTACTTC. Translation gives CASSREPSREQYF. The J gene is TRBJ2-7, the V gene TRBV18, with D possibly TRBD2 on 5 matching bases. V gave up 5 bases and J gave up 7 bases, with 15 bases separating them. The CDR3 loop spans 13 amino acids. The germline CDR1 and CDR2 sequences are KGHSH and LQKENI. Full variable domain (rest looked up from reference TRBV18 and TRBJ2-7): NAGVMQNPRHLVRRRGQEARLRCSPMKGHSHVYWYRQLPEEGLKFMVYLQKENIIDESGMPKERFSAEFPKEGPSILRIQQVVRGDSAAYFCASSREPSREQYFGPGTRLTVT.

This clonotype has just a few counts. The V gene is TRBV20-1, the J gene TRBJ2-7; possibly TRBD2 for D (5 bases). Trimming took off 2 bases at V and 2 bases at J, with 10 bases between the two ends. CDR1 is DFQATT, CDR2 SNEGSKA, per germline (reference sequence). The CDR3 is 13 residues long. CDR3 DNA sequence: TGCAGTGCTAGATCGACTACAACCTACGAGCAGTACTTC. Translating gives CSARSTTTYEQYF.

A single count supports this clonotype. The CDR3 reads CASNRGDTQYF. DNA for the CDR3: TGTGCCAGCAACCGCGGAGATACGCAGTATTTT. The genes are TRBV2 and TRBJ2-3; D is uncertain. The CDR3 totals 11 residues. With 7 bases removed from V and 5 bases from J, the gap between germline ends came to 7 bases. CDR1 is SNHLY, CDR2 FYNNEI, per germline.